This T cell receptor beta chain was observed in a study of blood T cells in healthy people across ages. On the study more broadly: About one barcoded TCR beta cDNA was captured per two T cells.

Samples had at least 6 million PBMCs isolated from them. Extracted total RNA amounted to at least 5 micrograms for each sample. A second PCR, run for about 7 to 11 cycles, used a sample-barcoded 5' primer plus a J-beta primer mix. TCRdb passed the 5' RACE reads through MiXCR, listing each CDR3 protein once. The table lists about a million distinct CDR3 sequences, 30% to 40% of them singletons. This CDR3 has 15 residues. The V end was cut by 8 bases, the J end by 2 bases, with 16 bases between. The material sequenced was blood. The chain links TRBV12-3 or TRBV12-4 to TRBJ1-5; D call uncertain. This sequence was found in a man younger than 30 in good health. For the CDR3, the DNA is TGTGCCAGCCGCTGTAGTGCCGGGGGCAATCAGCCCCAGCATTTT. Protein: CASRCSAGGNQPQHF.